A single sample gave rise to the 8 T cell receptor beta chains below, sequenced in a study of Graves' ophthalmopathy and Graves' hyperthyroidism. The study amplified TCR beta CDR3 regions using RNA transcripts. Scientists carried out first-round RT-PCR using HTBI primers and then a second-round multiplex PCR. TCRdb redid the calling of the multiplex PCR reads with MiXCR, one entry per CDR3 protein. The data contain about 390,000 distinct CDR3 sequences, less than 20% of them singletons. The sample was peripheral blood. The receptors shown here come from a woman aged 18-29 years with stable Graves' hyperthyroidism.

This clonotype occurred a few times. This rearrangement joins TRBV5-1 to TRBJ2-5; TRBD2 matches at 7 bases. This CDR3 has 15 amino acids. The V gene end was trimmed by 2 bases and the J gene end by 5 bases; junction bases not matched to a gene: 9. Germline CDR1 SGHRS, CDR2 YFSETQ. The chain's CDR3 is CASSLAGNERETQYF. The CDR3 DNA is TGCGCCAGCAGCTTAGCGGGAAACGAGAGGGAGACCCAGTACTTC.

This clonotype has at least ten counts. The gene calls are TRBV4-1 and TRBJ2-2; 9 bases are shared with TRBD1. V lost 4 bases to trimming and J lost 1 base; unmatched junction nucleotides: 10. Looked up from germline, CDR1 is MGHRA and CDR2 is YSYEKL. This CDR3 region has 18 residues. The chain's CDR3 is CASSPELWGQGNTGELFF. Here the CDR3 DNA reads TGCGCCAGCAGCCCGGAGCTTTGGGGACAGGGGAACACCGGGGAGCTGTTTTTT.

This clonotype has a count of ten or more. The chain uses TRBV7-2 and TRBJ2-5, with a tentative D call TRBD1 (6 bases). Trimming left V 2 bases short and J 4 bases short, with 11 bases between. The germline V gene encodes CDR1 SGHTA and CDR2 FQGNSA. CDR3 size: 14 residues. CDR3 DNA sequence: TGTGCCAGCAGCTTAAGCCTCAGGGGAGAGACCCAGTACTTC. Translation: CASSLSLRGETQYF.

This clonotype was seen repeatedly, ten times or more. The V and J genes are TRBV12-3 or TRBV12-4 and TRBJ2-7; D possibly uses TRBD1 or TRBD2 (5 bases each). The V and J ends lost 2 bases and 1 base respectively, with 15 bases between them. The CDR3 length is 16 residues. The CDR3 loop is CASSLSTWDASYEQYF. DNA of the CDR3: TGTGCCAGCAGTTTAAGTACGTGGGACGCTTCCTACGAGCAGTACTTC.

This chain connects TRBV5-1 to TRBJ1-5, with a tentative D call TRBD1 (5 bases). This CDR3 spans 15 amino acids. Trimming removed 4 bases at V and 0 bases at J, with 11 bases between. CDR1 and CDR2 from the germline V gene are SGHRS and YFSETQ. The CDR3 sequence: CASSPGTDSNQPQHF. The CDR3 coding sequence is TGCGCCAGCAGCCCCGGGACTGATAGCAATCAGCCCCAGCATTTT.

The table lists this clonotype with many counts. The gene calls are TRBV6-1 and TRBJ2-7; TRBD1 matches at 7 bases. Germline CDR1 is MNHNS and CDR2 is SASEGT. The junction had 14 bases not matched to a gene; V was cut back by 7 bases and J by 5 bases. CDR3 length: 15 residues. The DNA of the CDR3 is TGTGCCAGCACCGCACTCCCTAAGGGGGCGGACGAGCAGTACTTC. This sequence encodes CASTALPKGADEQYF.

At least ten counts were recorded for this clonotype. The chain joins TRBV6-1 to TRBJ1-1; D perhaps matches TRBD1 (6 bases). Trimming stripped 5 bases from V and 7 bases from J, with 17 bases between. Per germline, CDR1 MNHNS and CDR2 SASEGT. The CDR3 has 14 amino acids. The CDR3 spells CASSPPPGVGEAFF. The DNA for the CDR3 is TGTGCCAGCAGTCCCCCCCCAGGGGTCGGTGAAGCTTTCTTT.

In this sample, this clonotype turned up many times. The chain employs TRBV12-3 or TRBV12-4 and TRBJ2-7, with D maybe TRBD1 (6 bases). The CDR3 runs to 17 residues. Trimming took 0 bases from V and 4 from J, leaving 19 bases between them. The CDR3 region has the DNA TGTGCCAGCAGTTTAGCGCCACAGGGTTCCAGCCTATACGAGCAGTACTTC. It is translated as CASSLAPQGSSLYEQYF.